These T cell receptor beta chains were read from a single sample in a study of cytomegalovirus exposure and HLA in healthy donors. Sequenced by immunoSEQ multiplex PCR; TCRdb stores in-frame clones only, minus some. The table records tens of thousands of clones, around 77% of them present only once. Sequenced sample: PBMCs. Receptor source: a male donor in good health and CMV-seropositive. CDR3s include the opening cysteine and the closing phenylalanine or tryptophan. D genes are given only for firm matches. Rows may omit the clone size; those that give it use once, few, many or a size class.

DNA | CDR3 | V | size | J | D
TGTGCCAGCTCACCACGGGGGGGGAACACTGAAGCTTTCTTT | CASSPRGGNTEAFF | TRBV18 | - | TRBJ1-1 | -
TGTGCCAGCAGTTCGGCAGGTGGAACCTACGAGCAGTACTTC | CASSSAGGTYEQYF | TRBV6-6 | - | TRBJ2-7 | -
TGCGCCAGCAGCCAGGGACTAGCTTTTACCTACGAGCAGTACTTC | CASSQGLAFTYEQYF | TRBV4-3 | - | TRBJ2-7 | TRBD2
TGTGCCAGCAGCGTACCAGATGCTTCGTCATACAATGAGCAGTTCTTC | CASSVPDASSYNEQFF | TRBV9 | - | TRBJ2-1 | -
TGTGCCAGCAGCTTAGCTTCTGGGGGCGATCAGCCCCAGCATTTT | CASSLASGGDQPQHF | TRBV7-9 | - | TRBJ1-5 | -
TGTGCCAGCAGCCTCGGACAAAAGGAGACTGAAGCTTTCTTT | CASSLGQKETEAFF | TRBV7-9 | few | TRBJ1-1 | -
TGTGCCAGTAGTATAGGAGAGACAGCTAAATCCTACGAGCAGTACTTC | CASSIGETAKSYEQYF | TRBV19 | - | TRBJ2-7 | -
TGTGCCTGGAGTCCTAGCGGCCCCGTTGCGACCCAGTACTTC | CAWSPSGPVATQYF | TRBV30 | - | TRBJ2-5 | TRBD2
TGTGCCAGCAGCCCCGGGGACAGGGTAATTTACAATGAGCAGTTCTTC | CASSPGDRVIYNEQFF | TRBV7-3 | once | TRBJ2-1 | TRBD1
TGTGCCAGCAGCCCCACGAACACCGGGGAGCTGTTTTTT | CASSPTNTGELFF | TRBV11-2 | - | TRBJ2-2 | -
TGTGCCAGCAGCTTGATGCAGGGAGGAGAGACCCAGTACTTC | CASSLMQGGETQYF | TRBV7-9 | - | TRBJ2-5 | -
TGTGCCAGCAGCCAGGCCGGACTAGCGGGGGGTCGGAATGAGCAGTTCTTC | CASSQAGLAGGRNEQFF | TRBV4-2 | - | TRBJ2-1 | TRBD2
TGTGCCAGCTCACCAGTGACAGGGGGCAATTCACCCCTCCACTTT | CASSPVTGGNSPLHF | TRBV18 | - | TRBJ1-6 | TRBD1
TGTGCCAGCAGCCAGGGAGGGGGGCATCAAGAGACCCAGTACTTC | CASSQGGGHQETQYF | TRBV7-3 | - | TRBJ2-5 | -
TGTGCCAGCAGCCCACTGGGTCAGGGGGCCCAAGAGACCCAGTACTTC | CASSPLGQGAQETQYF | TRBV7-3 | once | TRBJ2-5 | TRBD1
TGCGCCAGCAGCCCCGATCCTTCTCTAAACTATGGCTACACCTTC | CASSPDPSLNYGYTF | TRBV4-3 | - | TRBJ1-2 | -
TGCAGCGTTCGCGGAGGGACAGGGGGATCACGCGAGCAGTACTTC | CSVRGGTGGSREQYF | TRBV29-1 | - | TRBJ2-7 | TRBD1
TGTGCCAGCAGCCCAACGACAGGGGACCATCCGGAGACCCAGTACTTC | CASSPTTGDHPETQYF | TRBV7-3 | - | TRBJ2-5 | TRBD1
TGTGCCAGCTCACCCTCGCGACAGGACCATAACACCTTC | CASSPSRQDHNTF | TRBV18 | - | TRBJ1-2 | -
TGTGCCAGTAGCCAGGGGGTTCAGAACACTGAAGCTTTCTTT | CASSQGVQNTEAFF | TRBV19 | - | TRBJ1-1 | TRBD1
TGTGCCAGCAGTTTATCTCTTGGGAGAGGGCTAGCGGGGATGGAGACCCAGTACTTC | CASSLSLGRGLAGMETQYF | TRBV27 | - | TRBJ2-5 | TRBD2
TGCGCCAGCAGCCAAGATCTCGGACAGAGGGAAAAACTGTTTTTT | CASSQDLGQREKLFF | TRBV4-3 | - | TRBJ1-4 | -
TGTGCCAGCAGCCCCTCCGGAAACACCATATATTTT | CASSPSGNTIYF | TRBV11-2 | - | TRBJ1-3 | -
TGTGCCAGCAGCTTTAATTTGGGAAACACCATATATTTT | CASSFNLGNTIYF | TRBV7-2 | - | TRBJ1-3 | -
TGTGCCAGTAGTATAGTAGGGACAGCCTACGAGCAGTACTTC | CASSIVGTAYEQYF | TRBV19 | - | TRBJ2-7 | TRBD1
TGCGCCAGCAGCCGGGGACAGGGTCAAGAGACCCAGTACTTC | CASSRGQGQETQYF | TRBV4-1 | - | TRBJ2-5 | TRBD1
TGTGCCAGCAGCCCCCGGGACTTCGGGGCCCAAGAGACCCAGTACTTC | CASSPRDFGAQETQYF | TRBV4-2 | few | TRBJ2-5 | -
TGTGCCAGCAGCTTGCGCGGGGGCGGGGAGAACCAAGAGACCCAGTACTTC | CASSLRGGGENQETQYF | TRBV5-4 | - | TRBJ2-5 | -
TGCGCCAGCAGCTTGGACAGTAACTATGGCTACACCTTC | CASSLDSNYGYTF | TRBV5-1 | - | TRBJ1-2 | -
TGTGCCAGCAGCCCCGTGGCGGGGGAGACCCAGTACTTC | CASSPVAGETQYF | TRBV5-6 | - | TRBJ2-5 | -
TGTGCCAGCAGTGACCCCGGGACAGGGGGCGGTCAGCCCCAGCATTTT | CASSDPGTGGGQPQHF | TRBV6-1 | - | TRBJ1-5 | TRBD1
TGTGCCTGTTATTGCCGGGGACTGTCGAGTGAGCAGTTCTTC | CACYCRGLSSEQFF | TRBV30 | - | TRBJ2-1 | -
TGTGCCAGTAGCCCTGGACTGCTGAACACTGAAGCTTTCTTT | CASSPGLLNTEAFF | TRBV19 | - | TRBJ1-1 | -
TGTGCCAGCAGCACCGTCGGGGGGTATCAGCCCCAGCATTTT | CASSTVGGYQPQHF | TRBV7-2 | - | TRBJ1-5 | -
TGTGCCAGCAGACCACTTCTACCGGGACAGGGGGCCTATAGCAATCAGCCCCAGCATTTT | CASRPLLPGQGAYSNQPQHF | TRBV27 | - | TRBJ1-5 | TRBD1
TGCGCCAGCAGCCAACACAGCAATGAGCAGTTCTTC | CASSQHSNEQFF | TRBV4-3 | - | TRBJ2-1 | -
TGTGCCAGCTCACCTAACCGGGAAGGGACTGAAGCTTTCTTT | CASSPNREGTEAFF | TRBV18 | - | TRBJ1-1 | -
TGTGCCAGCAGAAGGCTAGCGGGGGAGCAGTTCTTC | CASRRLAGEQFF | TRBV7-2 | - | TRBJ2-1 | TRBD2
TGTGCCAGCAGCTCCCCTCGCGACAGGGGTGGAGGAAACACCATATATTTT | CASSSPRDRGGGNTIYF | TRBV11-2 | - | TRBJ1-3 | TRBD1
TGTGCCAGCAGCTTGTCCAGCGGGGCCTACGAGCAGTACTTC | CASSLSSGAYEQYF | TRBV7-9 | - | TRBJ2-7 | TRBD2
TGCGCCAGCAGCCAAGAATCCAGGGGAGAAACCTTC | CASSQESRGETF | TRBV4-1 | - | TRBJ1-2 | -
TGTGCCAGCAGCTTAGGACAGGGTATGGATCAGCCCCAGCATTTT | CASSLGQGMDQPQHF | TRBV11-2 | - | TRBJ1-5 | TRBD1
TGCAGCGCCGACAGGGCGGTGAACACTGAAGCTTTCTTT | CSADRAVNTEAFF | TRBV29-1 | - | TRBJ1-1 | TRBD1
TGTGCCAGCAGCCAGACAGTCTCTGGGGCCAACGTCCTGACTTTC | CASSQTVSGANVLTF | TRBV9 | - | TRBJ2-6 | -
TGTGCCAGCAGTTCACGGGAAGGCTATAATTCACCCCTCCACTTT | CASSSREGYNSPLHF | TRBV27 | - | TRBJ1-6 | -
TGTGCCAGCAGTTTATCCCGGGGTTATTCACCCCTCCACTTT | CASSLSRGYSPLHF | TRBV27 | - | TRBJ1-6 | -
TGCGCCAGCAGCCCCTCTAAACAGAGCCCGAACACCGGGGAGCTGTTTTTT | CASSPSKQSPNTGELFF | TRBV4-3 | - | TRBJ2-2 | -
TGTGCCAGCACCAGAGGAGGGGCGGGACAGGGGCCCGGCTACACCTTC | CASTRGGAGQGPGYTF | TRBV27 | - | TRBJ1-2 | TRBD1
TGCGCCAGCAGCGCGTCGGTCAGCACAGATACGCAGTATTTT | CASSASVSTDTQYF | TRBV4-1 | - | TRBJ2-3 | -
TGTGCCAGCAGCTTCGCGGGGGGCCACACAGATACGCAGTATTTT | CASSFAGGHTDTQYF | TRBV11-2 | - | TRBJ2-3 | TRBD2
TGCGCCAGCAGCCAAGGACTGTCGGACGGGGATGAGCAGTTCTTC | CASSQGLSDGDEQFF | TRBV4-1 | - | TRBJ2-1 | -
TGTGCCAGCAAAGAGAGGTTCGTTACTGGCTACACCTTC | CASKERFVTGYTF | TRBV2 | - | TRBJ1-2 | -
TGTGCCAGCAGTTACTCTAAGGGGGCCACTAATGAAAAACTGTTTTTT | CASSYSKGATNEKLFF | TRBV6-5 | - | TRBJ1-4 | TRBD1
TGCAGCGTCATGAGCGGGGGGGCTTTCCACGAGCAGTACTTC | CSVMSGGAFHEQYF | TRBV29-1 | - | TRBJ2-7 | TRBD2
TGTGCCAGTAGCCAAACAGCTGTGGGTGGCTACACCTTC | CASSQTAVGGYTF | TRBV19 | once | TRBJ1-2 | -
TGTGCCAGCAGCTTACGAGTTACGGGGTCTGTGAAGGGCTACACCTTC | CASSLRVTGSVKGYTF | TRBV5-4 | - | TRBJ1-2 | -
TGTGCCAGCTCAGATGGACAGGGGGTTTACGAGCAGTACTTC | CASSDGQGVYEQYF | TRBV18 | few | TRBJ2-7 | TRBD1
TGTGCCAGCTCACAAAGGCACAGACAAGAGACCCAGTACTTC | CASSQRHRQETQYF | TRBV18 | - | TRBJ2-5 | -
TGTGCCAGCAGCCAAGGACGGGAGTGGGCGTCTGAAGCTTTCTTT | CASSQGREWASEAFF | TRBV27 | - | TRBJ1-1 | -